Following are 6 T cell receptor beta chains from one sample sequenced in a study of control samples from healthy donors and cancer patients. The protocol was immunoSEQ multiplex PCR, while the TCRdb copy is restricted to in-frame clones and leaves out a portion. The data contain 48,000 or so clones, over 90% of them singletons. The specimen sequenced was PBMCs. The receptors were sampled from a woman between 50 and 59 years old with head and neck cancer.

The chain has TRBV21-1 and TRBJ2-2; the D call of TRBD1 is as the table states it, not checked on the DNA. TRBV21-1 is described as a pseudogene. This CDR3 has 12 residues. CDR3 DNA sequence: TGTGCCAGCAGCGACAGCTCCGGGGAGCTGTTTTTT. Translation: CASSDSSGELFF.

V and J are TRBV7-2 and TRBJ1-1; 7 nucleotides agree with TRBD1. CDR3 size: 15 residues. In germline, CDR1 is SGHTA, CDR2 FQGNSA. J was trimmed by 6 bases and V by 6 bases; bases with no gene match: 13. CDR3 region: CASSSNWDSPPEAFF. CDR3 in DNA: TGTGCCAGCAGTTCTAATTGGGACAGCCCCCCTGAAGCTTTCTTT.

This chain joins TRBV10-3 and TRBJ1-4; 7 bases match TRBD1. With 7 bases clipped from V and 13 bases from J, the junction kept 9 bases outside the gene matches. The CDR3 runs to 12 residues. The germline gives CDR1 ENHRY, CDR2 SYGVKD. CDR3 nucleotides: TGTGCCATCAATGACCCCGGGACAGTACTGTTTTTT. Its translation is CAINDPGTVLFF.

This chain connects TRBV5-4 to TRBJ2-1, with 11 bases aligning to TRBD2. V lost 4 bases and J lost 6; bases outside the gene matches: 9. CDR3 length equals 16 residues. Germline V gene sequence: CDR1 SGHNT, CDR2 YYREEE (reference sequence). The CDR3 spells CASSLALAGGSNEQFF. The DNA for the CDR3 is TGTGCCAGCAGCCTTGCCCTAGCGGGGGGATCCAATGAGCAGTTCTTC.

V usage is TRBV19 and J usage is TRBJ1-5, with TRBD1 identical over 9 bases. The CDR3 runs 16 residues. From germline, CDR1 is LNHDA and CDR2 SQIVND (reference sequence). V shed 3 bases and J 3 bases; nucleotides not matched to a gene: 6. CDR3 coding DNA: TGTGCCAGTAGTATCTTGACAGGGGGTCCCAATCAGCCCCAGCATTTT. This encodes CASSILTGGPNQPQHF.

V gene TRBV9 combines with J gene TRBJ2-1; D tentatively reads TRBD1 or TRBD2 (5 bases each). Trimming removed 3 bases from V and 2 bases from J, with 12 bases in between. The CDR3 contains 15 residues. Germline assignment: CDR1 SGDLS and CDR2 YYNGEE. CDR3 in amino acids: CASSEGPGAYNEQFF. For the CDR3, the DNA is TGTGCCAGCAGCGAGGGGCCCGGGGCCTACAATGAGCAGTTCTTC. The entire variable domain, with the rest obtained from reference TRBV9 and TRBJ2-1, is as follows: DSGVTQTPKHLITATGQRVTLRCSPRSGDLSVYWYQQSLDQGLQFLIQYYNGEERAKGNILERFSAQQFPDLHSELNLSSLELGDSALYFCASSEGPGAYNEQFFGPGTRLTVL.